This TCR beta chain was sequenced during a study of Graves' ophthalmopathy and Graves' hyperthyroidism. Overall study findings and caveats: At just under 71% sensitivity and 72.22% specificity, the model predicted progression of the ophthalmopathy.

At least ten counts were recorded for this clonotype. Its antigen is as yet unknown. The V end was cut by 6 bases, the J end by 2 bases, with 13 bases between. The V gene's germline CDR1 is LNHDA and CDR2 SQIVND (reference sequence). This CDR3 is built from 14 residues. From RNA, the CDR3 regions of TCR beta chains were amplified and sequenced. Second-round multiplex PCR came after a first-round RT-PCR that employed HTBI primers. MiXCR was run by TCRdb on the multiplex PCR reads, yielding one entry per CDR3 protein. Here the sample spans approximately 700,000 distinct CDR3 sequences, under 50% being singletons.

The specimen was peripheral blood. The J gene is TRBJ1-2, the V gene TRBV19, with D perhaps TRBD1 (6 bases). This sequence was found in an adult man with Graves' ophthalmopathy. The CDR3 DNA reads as TGTGCCAGTAGCAGGGGCAGGGGAAACTATGGCTACACCTTC. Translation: CASSRGRGNYGYTF.